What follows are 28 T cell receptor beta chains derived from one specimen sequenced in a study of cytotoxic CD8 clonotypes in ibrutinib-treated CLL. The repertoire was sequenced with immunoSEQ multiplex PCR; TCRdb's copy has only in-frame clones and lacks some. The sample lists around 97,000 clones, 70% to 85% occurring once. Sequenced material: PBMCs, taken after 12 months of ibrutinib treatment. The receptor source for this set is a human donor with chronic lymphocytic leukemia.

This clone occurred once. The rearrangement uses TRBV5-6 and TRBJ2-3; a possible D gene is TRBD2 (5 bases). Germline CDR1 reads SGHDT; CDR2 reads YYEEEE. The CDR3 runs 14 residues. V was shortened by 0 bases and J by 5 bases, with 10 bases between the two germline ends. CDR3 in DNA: TGTGCCAGCAGCTTGGAGTTTGGGAGAGATACGCAGTATTTT. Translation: CASSLEFGRDTQYF.

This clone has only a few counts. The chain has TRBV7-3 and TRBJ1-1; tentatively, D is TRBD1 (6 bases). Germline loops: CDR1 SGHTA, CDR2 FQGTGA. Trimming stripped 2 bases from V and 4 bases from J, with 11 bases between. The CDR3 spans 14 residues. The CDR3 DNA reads TGTGCCAGCAGCTTACAGGGGTCGTCCACTGAAGCTTTCTTT. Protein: CASSLQGSSTEAFF.

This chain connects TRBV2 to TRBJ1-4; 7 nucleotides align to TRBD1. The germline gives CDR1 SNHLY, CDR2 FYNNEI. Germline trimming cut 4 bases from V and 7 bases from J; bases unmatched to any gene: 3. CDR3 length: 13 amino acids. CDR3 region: CASSVRGAEKLFF. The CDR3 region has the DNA TGTGCCAGCAGTGTCAGGGGGGCTGAAAAACTGTTTTTT.

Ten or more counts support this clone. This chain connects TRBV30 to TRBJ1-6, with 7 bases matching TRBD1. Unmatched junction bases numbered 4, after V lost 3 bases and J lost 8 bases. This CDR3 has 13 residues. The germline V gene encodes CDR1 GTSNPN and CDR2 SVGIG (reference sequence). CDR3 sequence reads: CAWRGQGDSPLHF. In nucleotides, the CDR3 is TGTGCCTGGAGGGGGCAGGGGGATTCACCCCTCCACTTT.

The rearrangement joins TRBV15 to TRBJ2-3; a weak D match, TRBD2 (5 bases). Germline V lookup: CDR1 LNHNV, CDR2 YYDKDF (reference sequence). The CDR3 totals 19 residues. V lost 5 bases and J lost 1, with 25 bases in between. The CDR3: CATSDLNGILDIGTDTQYF. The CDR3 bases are TGTGCCACCAGCGATTTAAACGGGATACTAGACATCGGCACAGATACGCAGTATTTT.

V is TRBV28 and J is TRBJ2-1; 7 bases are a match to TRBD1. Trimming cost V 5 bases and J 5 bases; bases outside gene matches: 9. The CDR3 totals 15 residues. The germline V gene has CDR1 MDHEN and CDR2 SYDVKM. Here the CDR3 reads CASSPFGQEHNEQFF. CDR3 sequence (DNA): TGTGCCAGCAGTCCGTTCGGACAGGAGCACAATGAGCAGTTCTTC.

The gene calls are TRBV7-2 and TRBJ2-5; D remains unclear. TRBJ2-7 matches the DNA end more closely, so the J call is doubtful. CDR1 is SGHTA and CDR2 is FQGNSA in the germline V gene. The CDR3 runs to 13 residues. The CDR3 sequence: CASSSNGIYEQYF. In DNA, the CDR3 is TGTGCCAGCAGCTCCAATGGGATCTACGAGCAGTACTTC.

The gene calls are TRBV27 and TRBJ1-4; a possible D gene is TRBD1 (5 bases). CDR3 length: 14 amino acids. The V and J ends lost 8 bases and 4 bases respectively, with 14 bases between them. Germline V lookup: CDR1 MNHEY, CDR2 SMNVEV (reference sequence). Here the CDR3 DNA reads TGTGCCAGCTCAACAGGAAGGGTTAATGAAAAACTGTTTTTT. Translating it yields CASSTGRVNEKLFF.

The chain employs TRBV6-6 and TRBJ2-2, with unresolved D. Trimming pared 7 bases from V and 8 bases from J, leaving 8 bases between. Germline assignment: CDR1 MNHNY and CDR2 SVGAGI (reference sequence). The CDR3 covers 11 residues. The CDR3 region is CASTPGGELFF. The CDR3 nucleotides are TGTGCCAGCACGCCTGGAGGGGAGCTGTTTTTT.

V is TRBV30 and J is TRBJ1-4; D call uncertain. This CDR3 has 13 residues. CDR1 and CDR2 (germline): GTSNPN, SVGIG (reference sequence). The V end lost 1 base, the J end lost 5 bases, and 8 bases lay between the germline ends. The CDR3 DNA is TGTGCCTGGAGTGGCAACGTGAATGAAAAACTGTTTTTT. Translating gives CAWSGNVNEKLFF. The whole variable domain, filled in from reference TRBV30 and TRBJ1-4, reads SQTIHQWPATLVQPVGSPLSLECTVEGTSNPNLYWYRQAAGRGLQLLFYSVGIGQISSEVPQNLSASRPQDRQFILSSKKLLLSDSGFYLCAWSGNVNEKLFFGSGTQLSVL.

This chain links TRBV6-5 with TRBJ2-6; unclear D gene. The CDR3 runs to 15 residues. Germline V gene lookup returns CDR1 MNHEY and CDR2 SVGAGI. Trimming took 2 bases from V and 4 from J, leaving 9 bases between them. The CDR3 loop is CASSYRASGANVLTF. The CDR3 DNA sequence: TGTGCCAGCAGTTACAGGGCGTCAGGGGCCAACGTCCTGACTTTC.

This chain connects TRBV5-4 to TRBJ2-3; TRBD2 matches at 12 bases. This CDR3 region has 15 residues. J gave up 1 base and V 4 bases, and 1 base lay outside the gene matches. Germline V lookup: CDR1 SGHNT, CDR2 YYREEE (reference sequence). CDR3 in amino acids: CASSASGGGTDTQYF. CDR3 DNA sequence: TGTGCCAGCAGCGCTAGCGGGGGGGGCACAGATACGCAGTATTTT.

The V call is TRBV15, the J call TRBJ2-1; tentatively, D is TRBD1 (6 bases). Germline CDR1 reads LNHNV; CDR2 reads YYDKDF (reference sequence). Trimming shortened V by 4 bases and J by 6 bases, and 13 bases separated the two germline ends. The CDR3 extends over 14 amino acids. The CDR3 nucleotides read TGTGCCACCAGCAAAGGGACACAGGGCAATGAGCAGTTCTTC. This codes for CATSKGTQGNEQFF. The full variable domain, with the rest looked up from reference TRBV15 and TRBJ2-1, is DAMVIQNPRYQVTQFGKPVTLSCSQTLNHNVMYWYQQKSSQAPKLLFHYYDKDFNNEADTPDNFQSRRPNTSFCFLDIRSPGLGDTAMYLCATSKGTQGNEQFFGPGTRLTVL.

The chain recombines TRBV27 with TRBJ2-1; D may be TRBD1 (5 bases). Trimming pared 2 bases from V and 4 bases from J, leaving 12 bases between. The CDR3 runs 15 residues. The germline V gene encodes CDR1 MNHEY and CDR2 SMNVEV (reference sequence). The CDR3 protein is CASSLPIGQYNEQFF. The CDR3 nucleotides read TGTGCCAGCAGTTTACCGATAGGACAATACAATGAGCAGTTCTTC.

The CDR3 coding sequence is TGTGCCAGCAGCATCTTAGGACTAGCGGGGATTGGGTCCTACAATGAGCAGTTCTTC. Its translation is CASSILGLAGIGSYNEQFF. V is TRBV5-4 and J is TRBJ2-1, with 12 bases that match TRBD2. This CDR3 is 19 amino acids long. The germline CDR1 and CDR2 sequences are SGHNT and YYREEE (reference sequence). The V gene end was trimmed by 4 bases and the J gene end by 1 base; junction bases not matched to a gene: 12.

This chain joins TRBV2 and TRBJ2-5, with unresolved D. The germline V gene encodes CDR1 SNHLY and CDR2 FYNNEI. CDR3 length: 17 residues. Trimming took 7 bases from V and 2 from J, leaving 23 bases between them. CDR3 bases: TGTGCCAGCAAGGTTCCGCAGACCCAACCAAAACAAGAGACCCAGTACTTC. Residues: CASKVPQTQPKQETQYF.

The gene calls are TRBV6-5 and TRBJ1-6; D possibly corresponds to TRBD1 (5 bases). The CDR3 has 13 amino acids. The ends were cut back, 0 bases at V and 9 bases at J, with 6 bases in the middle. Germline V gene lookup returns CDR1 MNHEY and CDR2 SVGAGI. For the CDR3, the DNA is TGTGCCAGCAGTTACTCCAGGGTTTCACCCCTCCACTTT. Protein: CASSYSRVSPLHF.

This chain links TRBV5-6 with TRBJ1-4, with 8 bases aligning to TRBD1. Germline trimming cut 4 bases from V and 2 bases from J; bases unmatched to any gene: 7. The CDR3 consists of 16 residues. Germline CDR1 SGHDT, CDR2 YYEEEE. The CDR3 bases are TGTGCCAGCAGCCTTCAGGGGGCGAATACTAATGAAAAACTGTTTTTT. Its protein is CASSLQGANTNEKLFF.

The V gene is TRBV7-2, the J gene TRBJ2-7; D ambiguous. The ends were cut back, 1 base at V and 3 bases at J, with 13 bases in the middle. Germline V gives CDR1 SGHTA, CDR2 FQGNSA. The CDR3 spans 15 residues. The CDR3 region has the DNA TGTGCCAGCAGCTTAGTTTTCCACACGAGCTACGAGCAGTACTTC. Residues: CASSLVFHTSYEQYF.

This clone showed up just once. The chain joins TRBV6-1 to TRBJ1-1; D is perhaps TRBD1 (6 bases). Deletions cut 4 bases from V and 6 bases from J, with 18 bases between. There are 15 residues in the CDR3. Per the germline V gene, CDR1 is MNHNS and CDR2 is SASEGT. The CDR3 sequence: CASSGKQGYFAEAFF. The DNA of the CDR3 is TGTGCCAGCAGTGGGAAACAGGGTTATTTCGCTGAAGCTTTCTTT.

As DNA, the CDR3 is TGTGCCAGCAGTACTTATGGGGACACTGAAGCTTTCTTT. This encodes CASSTYGDTEAFF. The J gene is TRBJ1-1, the V gene TRBV2; D call uncertain. V was cut by 5 bases and J by 3 bases, with 10 bases left in between. The length of the CDR3 is 13 residues. Germline-derived CDR1 and CDR2 are SNHLY and FYNNEI.

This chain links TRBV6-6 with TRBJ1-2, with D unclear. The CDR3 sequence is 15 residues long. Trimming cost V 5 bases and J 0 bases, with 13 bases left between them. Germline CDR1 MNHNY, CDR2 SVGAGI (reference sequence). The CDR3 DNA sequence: TGTGCCAGCAGTCCCTACAGAGAGGCTAACTATGGCTACACCTTC. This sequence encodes CASSPYREANYGYTF.

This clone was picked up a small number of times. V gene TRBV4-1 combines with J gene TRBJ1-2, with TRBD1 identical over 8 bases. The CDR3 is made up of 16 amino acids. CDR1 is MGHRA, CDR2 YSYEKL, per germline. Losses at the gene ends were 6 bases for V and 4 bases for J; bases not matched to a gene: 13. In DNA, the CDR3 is TGCGCCAGCAGTCCGGACAGGGCCCTCTTCTCCTATGGCTACACCTTC. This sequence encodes CASSPDRALFSYGYTF.

The CDR3 reads CASSVYEQYF. In DNA form, the CDR3 reads TGTGCCAGCAGTGTGTACGAGCAGTACTTC. The chain carries TRBV2 and TRBJ2-7, with D unclear. The V end was cut by 4 bases, the J end by 4 bases, with 2 bases between. The V gene's germline CDR1 is SNHLY and CDR2 FYNNEI. The CDR3 length is 10 residues.

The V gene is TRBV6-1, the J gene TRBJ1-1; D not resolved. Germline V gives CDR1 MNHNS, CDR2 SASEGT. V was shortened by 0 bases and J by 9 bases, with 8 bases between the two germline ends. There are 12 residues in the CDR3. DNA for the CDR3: TGTGCCAGCAGTGAAGCGCGCGCGCAAGCTTTCTTT. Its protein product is CASSEARAQAFF.

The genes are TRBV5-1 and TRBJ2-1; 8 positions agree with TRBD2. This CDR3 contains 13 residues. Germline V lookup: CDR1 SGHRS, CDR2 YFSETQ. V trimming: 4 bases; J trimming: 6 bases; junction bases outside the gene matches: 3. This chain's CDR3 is CASSRLASNEQFF. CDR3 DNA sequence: TGCGCCAGCAGCCGACTAGCGAGCAATGAGCAGTTCTTC.

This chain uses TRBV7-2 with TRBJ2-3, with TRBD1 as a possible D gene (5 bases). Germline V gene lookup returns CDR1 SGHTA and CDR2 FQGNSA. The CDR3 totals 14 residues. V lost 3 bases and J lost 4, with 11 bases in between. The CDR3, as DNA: TGTGCCAGCAGCTTGGGCAGGGTCGCAGATACGCAGTATTTT. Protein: CASSLGRVADTQYF.

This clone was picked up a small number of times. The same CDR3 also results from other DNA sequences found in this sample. The chain's CDR3 is CASSLDSGSNQPQHF. In DNA form, the CDR3 reads TGCGCCAGCAGCTTGGACAGTGGGAGCAATCAGCCCCAGCATTTT. This chain links TRBV5-1 with TRBJ1-5; D remains ambiguous. CDR3 length: 15 residues. Germline values: CDR1 SGHRS, CDR2 YFSETQ. The ends were cut back, 0 bases at V and 1 base at J, with 8 bases in the middle.